A selection of T cell receptor beta chains follows, all from one sample in a study of glioma-infiltrating T cells after dendritic cell vaccination. Measured with immunoSEQ multiplex PCR; TCRdb has only the in-frame clones, and not every one. The sample has tens of thousands of clones, around 90% seen once; the top ten hold about 3%. The input for sequencing was blood, taken before dendritic cell vaccination. The source is a human donor with glioblastoma. Both conserved end residues are part of each CDR3. D genes are given only for firm matches. Clone size is shown for a subset of rows, as once, few, many or a class of expanded clone.

J	V	size	D	CDR3	DNA
TRBJ2-5	TRBV11-3	NA	NA	CASSLSRQETQYF	TGTGCCAGCAGCTTATCTAGGCAAGAGACCCAGTACTTC
TRBJ1-1	TRBV19	NA	NA	CASSLGGVISTEAFF	TGTGCCAGTAGTCTGGGGGGAGTGATCTCCACTGAAGCTTTCTTT
TRBJ2-7	TRBV29-1	NA	TRBD1	CSVAVGTALNEQYF	TGCAGCGTCGCCGTCGGGACAGCACTTAACGAGCAGTACTTC
TRBJ2-7	TRBV11-2	few	NA	CASSSAGTTYEQYF	TGTGCCAGCAGCTCCGCGGGGACGACCTACGAGCAGTACTTC
TRBJ2-5	TRBV5-1	NA	TRBD2	CASSKGLAGGPGQETQYF	TGCGCCAGCAGCAAAGGACTAGCGGGGGGGCCTGGACAAGAGACCCAGTACTTC
TRBJ2-2	TRBV19	once	TRBD2	CASSMRASGGITGELFF	TGTGCCAGTAGTATGAGGGCTAGCGGGGGGATCACCGGGGAGCTGTTTTTT
TRBJ1-2	TRBV7-9	NA	NA	CASSLAREYGYTF	TGTGCCAGCAGCCTGGCACGGGAGTATGGCTACACCTTC
TRBJ2-3	TRBV28	few	TRBD2	CASSSPGLAGGRGTQYF	TGTGCCAGCAGTTCACCGGGACTAGCGGGAGGTAGGGGCACGCAGTATTTT
TRBJ2-2	TRBV5-5	NA	NA	CASSLQAGELFF	TGTGCCAGCAGCTTACAAGCCGGGGAGCTGTTTTTT
TRBJ2-1	TRBV14	NA	NA	CASSQGSGWESEQFF	TGTGCCAGCAGCCAAGGATCGGGGTGGGAGAGTGAGCAGTTCTTC
TRBJ1-5	TRBV5-5	NA	NA	CASSLSGEPQHF	TGTGCCAGCAGCTTATCGGGGGAGCCCCAGCATTTT
TRBJ2-1	TRBV19	NA	NA	CASSILQGDGWEQFF	TGTGCCAGTAGTATTCTTCAGGGCGATGGTTGGGAGCAGTTCTTC
TRBJ2-2	TRBV2	NA	TRBD2	CASRTSGVTGELFF	TGTGCCAGCAGGACTAGCGGGGTGACCGGGGAGCTGTTTTTT
TRBJ2-7	TRBV2	NA	NA	CASSPAGPIYEQYF	TGTGCCAGCAGCCCAGCGGGTCCGATCTACGAGCAGTACTTC
TRBJ1-1	TRBV5-6	NA	TRBD1	CASSFWAGGTTEAFF	TGTGCCAGCAGCTTTTGGGCAGGGGGTACCACTGAAGCTTTCTTT
TRBJ2-7	TRBV7-8	NA	TRBD2	CASSPPGLAIHEQYF	TGTGCCAGCAGCCCCCCGGGACTAGCGATCCACGAGCAGTACTTC
TRBJ1-2	TRBV2	NA	TRBD1	CASSDRGQRGYTF	TGTGCCAGCAGTGACAGGGGGCAAAGGGGCTACACCTTC
TRBJ2-1	TRBV6-1	once	NA	CASRLLSPAGNEQFF	TGTGCCAGCAGACTACTTTCCCCGGCGGGCAATGAGCAGTTCTTC
TRBJ2-1	TRBV30	NA	NA	CAWSVGPSRGEQFF	TGTGCCTGGAGTGTAGGCCCCTCCCGAGGTGAGCAGTTCTTC
TRBJ2-7	TRBV7-6	NA	TRBD1	CASSPPGQAHEQYF	TGTGCCAGCAGCCCTCCAGGACAGGCACACGAGCAGTACTTC
TRBJ2-2	TRBV2	NA	TRBD1	CASRGTEPTGELFF	TGTGCCAGCAGAGGGACAGAACCTACCGGGGAGCTGTTTTTT
TRBJ2-7	TRBV9	NA	TRBD2	CASGRGGLGTHEQYF	TGTGCCAGCGGGAGGGGGGGACTAGGAACCCACGAGCAGTACTTC
TRBJ2-7	TRBV6-1	NA	NA	CASRITWTDSYEQYF	TGTGCCAGCAGGATTACTTGGACTGACTCCTACGAGCAGTACTTC
TRBJ1-1	TRBV29-1	NA	TRBD1	CSVGGQGGNTEAFF	TGCAGCGTTGGAGGACAGGGAGGGAACACTGAAGCTTTCTTT
TRBJ2-1	TRBV7-9	NA	NA	CASSPRESYNEQFF	TGTGCCAGCAGCCCGAGGGAGTCCTACAATGAGCAGTTCTTC
TRBJ1-4	TRBV6-6	NA	TRBD1	CASDRGNEKLFF	TGTGCCAGCGACAGGGGGAATGAAAAACTGTTTTTT
TRBJ2-7	TRBV5-1	NA	TRBD2	CASSFGVGLDYEQYF	TGCGCCAGCAGCTTTGGTGTGGGACTAGACTACGAGCAGTACTTC
TRBJ1-5	TRBV19	once	TRBD1	CATALQGQPPQHF	TGTGCCACCGCACTACAGGGGCAACCGCCCCAGCATTTT
TRBJ1-1	TRBV27	few	NA	CASSYRVLPTEAFF	TGTGCCAGCAGCTACAGGGTACTCCCCACTGAAGCTTTCTTT
TRBJ2-7	TRBV11-2	NA	NA	CASSSGFVDEQYF	TGTGCCAGCAGCTCCGGTTTTGTGGACGAGCAGTACTTC
TRBJ1-5	TRBV19	few	NA	CASRRVGNQPQHF	TGTGCCAGTAGGAGAGTTGGCAATCAGCCCCAGCATTTT
TRBJ2-7	TRBV5-6	NA	TRBD1	CASSPDRGHSYEQYF	TGTGCCAGCAGCCCGGACAGGGGACATTCCTACGAGCAGTACTTC
TRBJ1-6	TRBV14	NA	TRBD1	CASSRGLSSPLHF	TGTGCCAGCAGCAGGGGGCTTAGTTCACCCCTCCACTTT
TRBJ2-7	TRBV9	NA	TRBD1	CASGPRGSGHEQYF	TGTGCCAGCGGTCCCAGGGGGTCAGGGCACGAGCAGTACTTC
TRBJ2-6	TRBV30	NA	NA	CASKAGDFSGANVLTF	TGTGCCAGCAAGGCAGGGGATTTCTCTGGGGCCAACGTCCTGACTTTC
TRBJ1-2	TRBV14	NA	NA	CASSSDSNYGYTF	TGTGCCAGCAGCTCGGACAGTAACTATGGCTACACCTTC
TRBJ2-2	TRBV9	NA	TRBD2	CASSARLAGGWNTGELFF	TGTGCCAGCAGCGCCAGACTAGCGGGAGGATGGAACACCGGGGAGCTGTTTTTT
TRBJ2-7	TRBV11-2	NA	TRBD1	CASSSSTGGREQYF	TGTGCCAGCAGCTCATCGACAGGGGGTAGGGAGCAGTACTTC
TRBJ2-1	TRBV19	NA	NA	CASSNPPFSTWNEQFF	TGTGCCAGTAGTAACCCTCCCTTCTCTACGTGGAATGAGCAGTTCTTC
TRBJ1-2	TRBV7-9	NA	NA	CASSLDGGYTF	TGTGCCAGCAGCTTAGACGGGGGCTACACCTTC
TRBJ2-1	TRBV6-4	few	TRBD2	CASSEGTSGNNEQFF	TGTGCCAGCAGTGAAGGGACTAGCGGGAACAATGAGCAGTTCTTC
TRBJ2-1	TRBV5-1	NA	TRBD2	CASSPGLAVEQFF	TGCGCCAGCAGCCCGGGACTAGCGGTTGAGCAGTTCTTC
TRBJ2-5	TRBV5-1	NA	TRBD2	CASSIGTSGGTQETQYF	TGCGCCAGCAGCATCGGGACTAGCGGGGGGACTCAAGAGACCCAGTACTTC
TRBJ2-5	TRBV7-2	NA	TRBD2	CASSPRGLRGVETQYF	TGTGCCAGCAGCCCCCGGGGTCTGCGGGGGGTGGAGACCCAGTACTTC
TRBJ2-7	TRBV6-6	NA	NA	CASSHHEEYSYEQYF	TGTGCCAGCAGCCACCATGAGGAGTACTCCTACGAGCAGTACTTC
TRBJ2-1	TRBV9	NA	TRBD1	CASSVDRGQNEQFF	TGTGCCAGCAGCGTCGACAGGGGGCAAAATGAGCAGTTCTTC
TRBJ2-7	TRBV6-4	NA	TRBD1	CASSDYYRDRGYEQYF	TGTGCCAGCAGTGACTACTACCGGGACAGGGGGTACGAGCAGTACTTC
TRBJ2-4	TRBV15	NA	TRBD1	CAVSRDRENIQYF	TGTGCCGTTTCCCGGGACAGGGAAAACATTCAGTACTTC
TRBJ1-2	TRBV18	NA	NA	CASSPIQADYGYTF	TGTGCCAGCTCACCGATACAGGCTGACTATGGCTACACCTTC
TRBJ1-2	TRBV27	NA	NA	CASSPAPGNGYTF	TGTGCCAGCAGTCCCGCCCCAGGGAATGGCTACACCTTC
TRBJ2-7	TRBV9	NA	TRBD2	CASSVTTGGEQYF	TGTGCCAGCAGCGTGACGACGGGAGGCGAGCAGTACTTC
TRBJ2-2	TRBV5-1	NA	TRBD2	CASRAPSGYTGELFF	TGCGCCAGCAGGGCCCCTAGCGGATACACCGGGGAGCTGTTTTTT
TRBJ1-2	TRBV27	NA	NA	CASSSEDSVYGYTF	TGTGCCAGCAGTTCCGAGGACAGCGTCTATGGCTACACCTTC
TRBJ1-1	TRBV6-1	NA	TRBD1	CASTEGQGWVEAFF	TGTGCCAGCACTGAAGGACAGGGATGGGTTGAAGCTTTCTTT